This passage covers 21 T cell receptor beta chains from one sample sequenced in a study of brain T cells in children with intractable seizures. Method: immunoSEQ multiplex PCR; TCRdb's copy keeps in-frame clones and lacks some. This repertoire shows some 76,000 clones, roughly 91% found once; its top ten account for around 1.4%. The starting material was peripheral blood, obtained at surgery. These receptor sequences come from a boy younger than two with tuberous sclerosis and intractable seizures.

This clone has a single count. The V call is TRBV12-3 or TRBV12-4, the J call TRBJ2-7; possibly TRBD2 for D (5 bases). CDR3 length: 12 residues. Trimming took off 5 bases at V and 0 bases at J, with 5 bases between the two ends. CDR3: CASSTSSYEQYF. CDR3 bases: TGTGCCAGCAGTACTAGCTCCTACGAGCAGTACTTC.

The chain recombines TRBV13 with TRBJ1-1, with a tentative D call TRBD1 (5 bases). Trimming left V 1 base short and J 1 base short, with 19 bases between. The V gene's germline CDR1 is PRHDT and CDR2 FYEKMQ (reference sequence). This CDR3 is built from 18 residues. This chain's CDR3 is CASSLVVCIGGENTEAFF. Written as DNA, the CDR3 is TGTGCCAGCAGCTTAGTGGTTTGTATCGGGGGGGAGAACACTGAAGCTTTCTTT. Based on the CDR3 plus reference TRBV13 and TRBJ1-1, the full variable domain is AAGVIQSPRHLIKEKRETATLKCYPIPRHDTVYWYQQGPGQDPQFLISFYEKMQSDKGSIPDRFSAQQFSDYHSELNMSSLELGDSALYFCASSLVVCIGGENTEAFFGQGTRLTVV.

CDR3 bases: TGCGCCAGCAGCCTCGATCCAGGGGCCAAAAACATTCAGTACTTC. It codes for CASSLDPGAKNIQYF. The chain is built from TRBV5-1 and TRBJ2-4; D is perhaps TRBD1 (5 bases). The V gene's germline CDR1 is SGHRS and CDR2 YFSETQ. The length of the CDR3 is 15 residues. Trimming took off 4 bases at V and 1 base at J, with 12 bases between the two ends.

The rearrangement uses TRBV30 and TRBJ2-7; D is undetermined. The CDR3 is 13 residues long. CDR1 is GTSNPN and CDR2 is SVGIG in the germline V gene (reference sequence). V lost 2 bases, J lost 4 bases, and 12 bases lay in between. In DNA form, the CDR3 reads TGTGCCTGGAGTCCCGGAAGCGAGTACGAGCAGTACTTC. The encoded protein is CAWSPGSEYEQYF.

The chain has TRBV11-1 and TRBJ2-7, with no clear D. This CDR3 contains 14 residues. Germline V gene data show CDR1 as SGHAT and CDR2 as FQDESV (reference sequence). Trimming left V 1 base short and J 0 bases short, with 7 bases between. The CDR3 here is CASSLGRNSYEQYF. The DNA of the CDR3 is TGTGCCAGCAGCTTAGGGAGAAACTCCTACGAGCAGTACTTC.

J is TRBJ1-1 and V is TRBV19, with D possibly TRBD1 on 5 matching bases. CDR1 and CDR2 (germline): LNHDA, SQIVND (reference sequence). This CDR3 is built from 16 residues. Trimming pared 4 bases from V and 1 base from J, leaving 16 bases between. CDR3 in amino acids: CASSKSPGQGNTEAFF. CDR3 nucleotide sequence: TGTGCCAGTAGTAAATCCCCCGGACAAGGGAACACTGAAGCTTTCTTT. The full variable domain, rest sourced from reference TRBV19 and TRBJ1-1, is DGGITQSPKYLFRKEGQNVTLSCEQNLNHDAMYWYRQDPGQGLRLIYYSQIVNDFQKGDIAEGYSVSREKKESFPLTVTSAQKNPTAFYLCASSKSPGQGNTEAFFGQGTRLTVV.

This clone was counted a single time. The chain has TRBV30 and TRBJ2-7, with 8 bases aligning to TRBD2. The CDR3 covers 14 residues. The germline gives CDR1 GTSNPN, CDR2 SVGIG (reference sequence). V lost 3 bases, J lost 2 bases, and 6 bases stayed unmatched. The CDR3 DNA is TGTGCCTGGAGAGCGAGCGGGAGAACCTACGAGCAGTACTTC. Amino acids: CAWRASGRTYEQYF.

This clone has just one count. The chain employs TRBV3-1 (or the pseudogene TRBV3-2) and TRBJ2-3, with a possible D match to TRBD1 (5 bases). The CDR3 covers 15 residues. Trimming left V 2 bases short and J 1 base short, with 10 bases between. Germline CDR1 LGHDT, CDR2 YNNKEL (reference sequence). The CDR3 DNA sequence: TGTGCCAGCAGCCAAAGTCCCAGGGGCACAGATACGCAGTATTTT. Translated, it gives CASSQSPRGTDTQYF.

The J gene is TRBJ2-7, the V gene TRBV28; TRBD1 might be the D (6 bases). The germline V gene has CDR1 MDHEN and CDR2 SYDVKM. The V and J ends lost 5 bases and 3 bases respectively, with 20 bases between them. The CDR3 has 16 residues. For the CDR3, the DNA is TGTGCCAGCAGTACCCCACAGGGTCCACACTTCTACGAGCAGTACTTC. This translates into CASSTPQGPHFYEQYF.

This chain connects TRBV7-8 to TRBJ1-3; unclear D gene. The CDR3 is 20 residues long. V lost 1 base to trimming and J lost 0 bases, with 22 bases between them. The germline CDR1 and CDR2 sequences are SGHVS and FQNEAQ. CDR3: CASSLEVRIFPISSGNTIYF. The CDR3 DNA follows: TGTGCCAGCAGCTTAGAGGTCAGGATCTTCCCTATAAGCTCTGGAAACACCATATATTTT.

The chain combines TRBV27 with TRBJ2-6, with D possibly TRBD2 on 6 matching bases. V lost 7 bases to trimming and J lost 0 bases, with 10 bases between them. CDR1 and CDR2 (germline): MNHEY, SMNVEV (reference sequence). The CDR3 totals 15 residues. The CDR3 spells CASIKGLSGANVLTF. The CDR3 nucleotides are TGTGCCAGCATTAAGGGACTCTCTGGGGCCAACGTCCTGACTTTC.

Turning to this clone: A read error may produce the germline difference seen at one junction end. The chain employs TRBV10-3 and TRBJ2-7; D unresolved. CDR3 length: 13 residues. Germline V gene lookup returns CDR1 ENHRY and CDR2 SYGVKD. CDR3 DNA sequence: TGTACCATCACTGAACAGTACGACTACGAGCAGTACTTC. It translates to CTITEQYDYEQYF.

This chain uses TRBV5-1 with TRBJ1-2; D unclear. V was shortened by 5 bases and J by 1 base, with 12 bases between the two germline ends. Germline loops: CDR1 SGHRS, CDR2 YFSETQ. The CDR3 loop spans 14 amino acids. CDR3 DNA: TGCGCCAGCAGTTGGGTACCAAATAACTATGGCTACACCTTC. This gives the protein CASSWVPNNYGYTF.

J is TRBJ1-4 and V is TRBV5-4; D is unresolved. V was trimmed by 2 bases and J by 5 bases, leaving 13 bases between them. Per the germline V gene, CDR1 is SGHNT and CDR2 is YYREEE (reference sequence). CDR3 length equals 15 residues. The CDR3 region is CASSFSPSPNEKLFF. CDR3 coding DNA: TGTGCCAGCAGCTTCTCTCCCTCGCCAAATGAAAAACTGTTTTTT.

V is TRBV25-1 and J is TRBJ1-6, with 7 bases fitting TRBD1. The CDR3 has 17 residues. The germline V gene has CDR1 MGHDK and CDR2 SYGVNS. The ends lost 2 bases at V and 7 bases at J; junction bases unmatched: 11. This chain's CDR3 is CASSEPGGIGLNSPLHF. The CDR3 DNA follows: TGTGCCAGCAGTGAACCAGGGGGGATTGGGCTGAATTCACCCCTCCACTTT.

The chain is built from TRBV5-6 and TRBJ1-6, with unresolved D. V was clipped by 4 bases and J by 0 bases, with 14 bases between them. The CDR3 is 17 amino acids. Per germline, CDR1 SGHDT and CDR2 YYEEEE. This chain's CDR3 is CASSGGPYLSYNSPLHF. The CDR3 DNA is TGTGCCAGCAGCGGCGGACCCTACCTCTCCTATAATTCACCCCTCCACTTT.

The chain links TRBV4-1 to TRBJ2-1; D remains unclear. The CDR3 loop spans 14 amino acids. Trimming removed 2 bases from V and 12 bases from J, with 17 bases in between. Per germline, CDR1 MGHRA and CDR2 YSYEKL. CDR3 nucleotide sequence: TGCGCCAGCAGCCAATTGGCCATAGGGTTTTCGCAGTTCTTC. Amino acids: CASSQLAIGFSQFF.

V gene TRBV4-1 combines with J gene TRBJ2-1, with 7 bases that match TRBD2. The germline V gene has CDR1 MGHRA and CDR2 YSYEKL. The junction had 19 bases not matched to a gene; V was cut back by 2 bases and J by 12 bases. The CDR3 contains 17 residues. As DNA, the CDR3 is TGCGCCAGCAGCCAATCTACCCGACTAGCTCAACCTGGGGGGCAGTTCTTC. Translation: CASSQSTRLAQPGGQFF.

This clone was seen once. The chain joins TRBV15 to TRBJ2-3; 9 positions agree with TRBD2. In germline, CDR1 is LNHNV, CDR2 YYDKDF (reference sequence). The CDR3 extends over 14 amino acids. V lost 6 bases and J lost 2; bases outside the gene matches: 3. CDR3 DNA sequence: TGTGCCACCAGAGCGGGGGGCCCCACAGATACGCAGTATTTT. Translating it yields CATRAGGPTDTQYF. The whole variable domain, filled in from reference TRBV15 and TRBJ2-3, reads DAMVIQNPRYQVTQFGKPVTLSCSQTLNHNVMYWYQQKSSQAPKLLFHYYDKDFNNEADTPDNFQSRRPNTSFCFLDIRSPGLGDTAMYLCATRAGGPTDTQYFGPGTRLTVL.

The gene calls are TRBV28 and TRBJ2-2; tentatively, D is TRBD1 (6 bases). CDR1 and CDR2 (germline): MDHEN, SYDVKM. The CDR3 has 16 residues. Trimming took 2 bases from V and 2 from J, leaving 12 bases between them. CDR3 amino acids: CASSLDGTLNTGELFF. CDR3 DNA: TGTGCCAGCAGTTTAGACGGGACATTAAACACCGGGGAGCTGTTTTTT. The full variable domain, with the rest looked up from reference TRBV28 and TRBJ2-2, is DVKVTQSSRYLVKRTGEKVFLECVQDMDHENMFWYRQDPGLGLRLIYFSYDVKMKEKGDIPEGYSVSREKKERFSLILESASTNQTSMYLCASSLDGTLNTGELFFGEGSRLTVL.

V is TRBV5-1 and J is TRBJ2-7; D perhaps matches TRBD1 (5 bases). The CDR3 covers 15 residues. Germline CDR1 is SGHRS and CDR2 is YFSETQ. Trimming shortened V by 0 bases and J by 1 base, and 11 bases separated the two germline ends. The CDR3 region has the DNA TGCGCCAGCAGCTTGGTTCAGGGCCATTCCTACGAGCAGTACTTC. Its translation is CASSLVQGHSYEQYF.